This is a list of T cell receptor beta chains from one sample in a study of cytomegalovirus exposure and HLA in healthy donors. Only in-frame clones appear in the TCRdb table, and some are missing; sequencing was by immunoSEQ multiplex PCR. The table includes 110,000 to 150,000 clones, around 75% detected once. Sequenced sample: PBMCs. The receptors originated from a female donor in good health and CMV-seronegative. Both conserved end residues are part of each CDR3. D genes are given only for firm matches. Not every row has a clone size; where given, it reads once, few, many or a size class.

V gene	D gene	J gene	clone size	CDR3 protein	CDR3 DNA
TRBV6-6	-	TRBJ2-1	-	CASSYAATRDEQFF	TGTGCCAGCAGTTATGCAGCGACGCGCGATGAGCAGTTCTTC
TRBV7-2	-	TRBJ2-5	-	CASTGGWETQYF	TGTGCCAGCACGGGGGGCTGGGAGACCCAGTACTTC
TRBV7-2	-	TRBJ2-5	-	CASSLVGGGPYETQYF	TGTGCCAGCAGCTTAGTTGGGGGGGGGCCTTACGAGACCCAGTACTTC
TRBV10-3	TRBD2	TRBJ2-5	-	CAISESGLAEETQYF	TGTGCCATCAGTGAGTCGGGCCTAGCGGAAGAGACCCAGTACTTC
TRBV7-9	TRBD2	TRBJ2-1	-	CASGTLRGRARYNEQFF	TGTGCCAGCGGGACACTACGCGGGAGGGCCCGTTACAATGAGCAGTTCTTC
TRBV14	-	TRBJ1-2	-	CASSQVSGGNYGYTF	TGTGCCAGCAGCCAAGTTTCTGGAGGGAACTATGGCTACACCTTC
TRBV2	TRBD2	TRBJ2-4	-	CASRGRGLAGQAKNIQYF	TGTGCCAGCAGGGGCAGGGGACTAGCGGGCCAAGCCAAAAACATTCAGTACTTC
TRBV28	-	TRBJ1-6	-	CASSNTPMGVSPLHF	TGTGCCAGCAGTAACACACCTATGGGAGTCTCACCCCTCCACTTT
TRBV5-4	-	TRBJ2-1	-	CASSLKQGFYNEQFF	TGTGCCAGCAGCCTAAAACAGGGCTTTTACAATGAGCAGTTCTTC
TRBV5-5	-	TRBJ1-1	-	CASSLLSLGRGGFQAFF	TGTGCCAGCAGCTTGTTGTCTCTCGGCAGGGGTGGTTTTCAGGCTTTCTTT
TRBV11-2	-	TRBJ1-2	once	CASSLGSGNYGYTF	TGTGCCAGCAGCTTAGGCTCAGGGAACTATGGCTACACCTTC
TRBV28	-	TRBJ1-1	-	CASNRETEAFF	TGTGCCAGCAATCGGGAAACTGAAGCTTTCTTT
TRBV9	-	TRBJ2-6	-	CASSPKTASGANVLTF	TGTGCCAGCAGCCCCAAGACAGCTTCTGGGGCCAACGTCCTGACTTTC
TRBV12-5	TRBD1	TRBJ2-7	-	CASGATLTGGYEQYF	TGTGCTAGTGGTGCCACCCTAACAGGGGGTTACGAGCAGTACTTC
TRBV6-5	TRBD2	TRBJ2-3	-	CASRKAGGIIDTQYF	TGTGCCAGCCGAAAAGCGGGAGGGATAATCGATACGCAGTATTTT
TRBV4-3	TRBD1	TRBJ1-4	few	CASSRGQGFSTNEKLFF	TGCGCCAGCAGCCGGGGACAGGGGTTTTCAACTAATGAAAAACTGTTTTTT